This section outlines one T cell receptor (beta chain) sequence together with its context. The antigen is not known. The data derive from a study of Tregs in tolerant kidney transplant recipients. Across the study: CD4+CD25+CD127- cells came from approximately three-day belatacept mixed lymphocyte reactions, some with approximately 5-day graft donor restimulation.

Study-wide results and caveats: Biological reproducibility was not directly addressed, but technical replication error appeared minimal.

CDR3 length: 15 amino acids. Per germline, CDR1 SGHRS and CDR2 YFSETQ. Trimming at V came to 6 bases and at J to 2 bases, leaving 8 bases not matched to a gene. Clones were sequenced by immunoSEQ multiplex PCR, and TCRdb holds only the in-frame ones, with some missing. The data hold just under 45,000 clones, with around 95% observed a single time. Material: Tregs from blood cultured with allogeneic cells. This TCR derives from a human donor in good health. V usage is TRBV5-1 and J usage is TRBJ2-3; 8 nucleotides align to TRBD2. In nucleotides, the CDR3 is TGCGCCAGCACCGGAGTAGCGGGGCCCACAGATACGCAGTATTTT. It specifies CASTGVAGPTDTQYF.